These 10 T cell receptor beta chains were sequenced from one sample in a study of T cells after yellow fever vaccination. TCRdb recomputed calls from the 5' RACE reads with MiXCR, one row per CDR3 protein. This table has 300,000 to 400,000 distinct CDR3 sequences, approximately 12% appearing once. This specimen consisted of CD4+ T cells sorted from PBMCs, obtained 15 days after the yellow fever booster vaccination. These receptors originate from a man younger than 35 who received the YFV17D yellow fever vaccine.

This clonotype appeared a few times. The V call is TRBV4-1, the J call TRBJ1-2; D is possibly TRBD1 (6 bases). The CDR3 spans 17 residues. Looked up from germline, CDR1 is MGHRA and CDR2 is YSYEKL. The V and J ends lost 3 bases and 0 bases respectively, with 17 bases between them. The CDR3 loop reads CASSHTPGHQTNYGYTF. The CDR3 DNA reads TGCGCCAGCAGCCATACTCCGGGACACCAGACTAACTATGGCTACACCTTC.

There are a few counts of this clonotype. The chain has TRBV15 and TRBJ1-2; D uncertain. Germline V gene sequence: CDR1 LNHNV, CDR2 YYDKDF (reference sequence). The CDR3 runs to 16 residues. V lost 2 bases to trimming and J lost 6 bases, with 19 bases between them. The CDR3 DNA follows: TGTGCCACCAGCAGATCAGGCGGGCATAGCCTGAATGGCTACACCTTC. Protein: CATSRSGGHSLNGYTF.

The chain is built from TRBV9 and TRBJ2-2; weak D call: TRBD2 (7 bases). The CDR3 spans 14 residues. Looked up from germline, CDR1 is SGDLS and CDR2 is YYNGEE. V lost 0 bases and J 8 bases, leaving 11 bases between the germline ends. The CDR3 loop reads CASSVEAGAGELFF. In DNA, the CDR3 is TGTGCCAGCAGCGTAGAGGCGGGGGCGGGGGAGCTGTTTTTT.

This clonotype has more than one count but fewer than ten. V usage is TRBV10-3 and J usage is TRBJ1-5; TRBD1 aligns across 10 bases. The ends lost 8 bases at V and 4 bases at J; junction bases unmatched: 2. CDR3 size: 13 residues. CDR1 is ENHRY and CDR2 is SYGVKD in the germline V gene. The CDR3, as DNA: TGTGCCATCGGGACAGGGGAAAATCAGCCCCAGCATTTT. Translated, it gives CAIGTGENQPQHF.

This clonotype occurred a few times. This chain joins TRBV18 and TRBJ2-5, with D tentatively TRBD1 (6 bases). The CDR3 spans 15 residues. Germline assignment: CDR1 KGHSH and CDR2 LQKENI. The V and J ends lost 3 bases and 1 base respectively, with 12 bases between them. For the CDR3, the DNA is TGTGCCAGCTCACCTTTTTCGACAGGCCAAGAGACCCAGTACTTC. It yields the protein CASSPFSTGQETQYF.

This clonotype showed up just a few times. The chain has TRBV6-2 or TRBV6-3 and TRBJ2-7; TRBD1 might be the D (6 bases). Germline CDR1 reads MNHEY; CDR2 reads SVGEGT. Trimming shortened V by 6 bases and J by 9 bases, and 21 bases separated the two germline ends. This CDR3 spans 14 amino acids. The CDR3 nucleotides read TGTGCCAGCAGACAGGGACCGATTATACGACGGCAGTACTTC. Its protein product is CASRQGPIIRRQYF.

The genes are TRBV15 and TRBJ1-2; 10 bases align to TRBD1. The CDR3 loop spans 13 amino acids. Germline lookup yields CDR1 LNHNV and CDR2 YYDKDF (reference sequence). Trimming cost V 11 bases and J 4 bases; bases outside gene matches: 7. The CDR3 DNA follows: TGTGCCTCCGGGACAGGGGAACCCTATGGCTACACCTTC. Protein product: CASGTGEPYGYTF.

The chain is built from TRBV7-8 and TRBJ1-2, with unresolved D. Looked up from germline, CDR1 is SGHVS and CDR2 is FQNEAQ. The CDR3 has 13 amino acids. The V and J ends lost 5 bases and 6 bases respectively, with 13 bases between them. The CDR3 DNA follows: TGTGCCAGCAGCCCCAACCCGTCAGATGGCTACACCTTC. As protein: CASSPNPSDGYTF.

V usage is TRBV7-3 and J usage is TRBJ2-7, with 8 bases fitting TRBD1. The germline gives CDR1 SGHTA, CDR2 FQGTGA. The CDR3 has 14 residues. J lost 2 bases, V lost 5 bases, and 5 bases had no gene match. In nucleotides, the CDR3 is TGTGCCAGCAGCCCGGACAGGGTCCCCTACGAGCAGTACTTC. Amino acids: CASSPDRVPYEQYF.

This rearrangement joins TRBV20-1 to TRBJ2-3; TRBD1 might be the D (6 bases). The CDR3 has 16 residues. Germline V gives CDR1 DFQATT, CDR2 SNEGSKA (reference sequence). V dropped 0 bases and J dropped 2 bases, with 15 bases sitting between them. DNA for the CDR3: TGCAGTGCTAGAGATGGAGTGGACAGCTTCACAGATACGCAGTATTTT. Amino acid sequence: CSARDGVDSFTDTQYF.